A single T cell receptor (beta chain) is shown here with its context. These data come from a study of blood T cell repertoires in COVID-19. Looking at the study overall: Samples taken during acute and convalescent COVID-19 were collected in the United States, Italy and Spain. In each case, the material was cDNA or gDNA derived from T cells, B-cell-depleted T cells, or PBMCs.

Per the original methods: By means of reference gene primer amplification, nucleated cell counts were estimated. The assay was immunoSEQ multiplex PCR, and TCRdb's table has in-frame clones only and misses some. V and J calls and clone size are copied from that table; D and trimming were computed from the DNA. The data contain around 99,000 clones, 70% to 85% of them singletons. The TCR sequence derives from a woman aged 80 or older with active or convalescent COVID-19. Sequences were obtained from peripheral blood.

The CDR3 is CASSQDPGGINYGYTF. DNA of the CDR3: TGTGCCAGCAGCCAAGACCCGGGGGGAATCAACTATGGCTACACCTTC. V and J are TRBV3-1 (or the pseudogene TRBV3-2) and TRBJ1-2, with D perhaps TRBD1 (5 bases). Germline CDR1 reads LGHDT; CDR2 reads YNNKEL (reference sequence). The CDR3 consists of 16 residues. V was clipped by 0 bases and J by 2 bases, with 13 bases between them.